Following are 20 T cell receptor beta chains from one sample sequenced in a study of beta chain features in type 1 diabetes. Expressed TCRB transcripts were sequenced because the isolated RNA had all been reverse transcribed beforehand. The assay was immunoSEQ multiplex PCR, and TCRdb's table has in-frame clones only and misses some. The table lists roughly 500,000 clones, roughly 11% of them singletons. The sequenced sample consisted of naive CD4+ T cells from blood. These receptor sequences come from a woman between 18 and 30 years old in good health.

The chain couples TRBV6-1 to TRBJ2-5; D may be TRBD1 (6 bases). V was trimmed by 4 bases and J by 5 bases, leaving 20 bases between them. The CDR3 has 16 amino acids. From germline, CDR1 is MNHNS and CDR2 SASEGT. The CDR3 region has the DNA TGTGCCAGCAGTGGGGATCTACGGAACAGGGACGAGACCCAGTACTTC. Protein sequence: CASSGDLRNRDETQYF.

The sample holds a few counts of this clone. The V gene is TRBV29-1, the J gene TRBJ2-7; D gene unclear. The CDR3 covers 12 residues. V lost 4 bases, J lost 4 bases, and 11 bases lay in between. Germline V gene data show CDR1 as SQVTM and CDR2 as ANQGSEA. DNA for the CDR3: TGCAGCGTTGTAGGCAGCTCGTACGAGCAGTACTTC. Protein: CSVVGSSYEQYF.

V and J are TRBV7-2 and TRBJ2-3, with D perhaps given as TRBD1 or TRBD2 (5 bases each). The V and J ends lost 3 bases and 7 bases respectively, with 17 bases between them. The CDR3 spans 15 residues. Germline assignment: CDR1 SGHTA and CDR2 FQGNSA. The CDR3 coding sequence is TGTGCCAGCAGCTTGGGGCGGACGTTCGGGAATACGCAGTATTTT. It yields the protein CASSLGRTFGNTQYF.

This clone was counted only a few times. The chain is built from TRBV29-1 and TRBJ1-5; 8 bases align to TRBD1. Unmatched junction bases numbered 5, after V lost 0 bases and J lost 7 bases. The germline gives CDR1 SQVTM, CDR2 ANQGSEA. The CDR3 spans 14 residues. The CDR3 is CSVEDRGRGQPQHF. The CDR3 bases are TGCAGCGTTGAAGACAGGGGGCGAGGACAGCCCCAGCATTTT.

Written as DNA, the CDR3 is TGCGCCAGCAGCAACGGACTAGCGGGAGGAGAACAGCAGTTCTTC. Translation: CASSNGLAGGEQQFF. This chain uses TRBV5-1 with TRBJ2-1; 14 bases match TRBD2. The CDR3 contains 15 residues. V lost 4 bases to trimming and J lost 11 bases; unmatched junction nucleotides: 8. Germline CDR1 SGHRS, CDR2 YFSETQ.

This clone was counted a few times. The V and J genes are TRBV19 and TRBJ2-3; TRBD2 aligns across 8 bases. V shed 5 bases, J shed 3 bases, and the junction held 4 bases outside the gene matches. CDR1 is LNHDA and CDR2 is SQIVND in the germline V gene (reference sequence). CDR3 length equals 14 residues. The chain's CDR3 is CASSHGRGTDTQYF. The CDR3 nucleotides read TGTGCCAGTAGTCACGGGAGGGGAACAGATACGCAGTATTTT. Full variable domain (missing parts from reference TRBV19 and TRBJ2-3): DGGITQSPKYLFRKEGQNVTLSCEQNLNHDAMYWYRQDPGQGLRLIYYSQIVNDFQKGDIAEGYSVSREKKESFPLTVTSAQKNPTAFYLCASSHGRGTDTQYFGPGTRLTVL.

The sample holds a few counts of this clone. V gene TRBV30 combines with J gene TRBJ2-7, with D perhaps given as TRBD1 or TRBD2 (6 bases each). The CDR3 totals 13 residues. The germline gives CDR1 GTSNPN, CDR2 SVGIG (reference sequence). V was pared by 3 bases and J by 3 bases, with 12 bases between. Here the CDR3 DNA reads TGTGCCTGGAGGGTCGGGGGCAGCTACGAGCAGTACTTC. Translated: CAWRVGGSYEQYF.

This clone was picked up a small number of times. The chain is built from TRBV30 and TRBJ1-1; maybe TRBD1 (5 bases). Germline V CDR1 and CDR2: GTSNPN, SVGIG (reference sequence). V lost 1 base and J 4 bases, leaving 10 bases between the germline ends. The CDR3 sequence is 13 residues long. CDR3 coding DNA: TGTGCCTGGAGTGGTCAGGGAGGCACTGAAGCTTTCTTT. Encoded protein: CAWSGQGGTEAFF.

The V and J genes are TRBV15 and TRBJ2-7; 7 nucleotides align to TRBD2. Germline V lookup: CDR1 LNHNV, CDR2 YYDKDF (reference sequence). The CDR3 consists of 16 residues. The V and J ends lost 4 bases and 0 bases, in that order; junction bases with no gene match: 9. DNA for the CDR3: TGTGCCACCAGCACGGACCCCAGCGGGGTCTCCTACGAGCAGTACTTC. It codes for CATSTDPSGVSYEQYF.

This clone has only a few counts. The chain carries TRBV7-2 and TRBJ2-1, with unresolved D. Germline CDR1 reads SGHTA; CDR2 reads FQGNSA. Trimming took off 1 base at V and 13 bases at J, with 8 bases between the two ends. CDR3 length: 11 residues. As DNA, the CDR3 is TGTGCCAGCAGCTTAGGGGCAGCACAGTTCTTC. It translates to CASSLGAAQFF.

This clone turned up a few times. The J gene is TRBJ1-1, the V gene TRBV28; no definite D call. The germline V gene has CDR1 MDHEN and CDR2 SYDVKM. The CDR3 is 14 residues long. Trimming cost V 6 bases and J 1 base, with 12 bases left between them. The CDR3, as DNA: TGTGCCAGCAGCCCAAGGAGCGGGAACACTGAAGCTTTCTTT. Translated: CASSPRSGNTEAFF.

Here the CDR3 reads CAWSAGLGIYTEAFF. The CDR3 nucleotides are TGTGCCTGGAGTGCAGGCCTGGGGATATACACTGAAGCTTTCTTT. V gene TRBV30 combines with J gene TRBJ1-1, with D hard to call. Germline assignment: CDR1 GTSNPN and CDR2 SVGIG (reference sequence). Trimming stripped 1 base from V and 3 bases from J, with 15 bases between. The CDR3 is 15 residues long.

This clone was counted a few times. The V and J genes are TRBV7-2 and TRBJ1-5, with 9 nucleotides matching TRBD1. Germline V gene lookup returns CDR1 SGHTA and CDR2 FQGNSA. The length of the CDR3 is 13 residues. V was clipped by 6 bases and J by 6 bases; unmatched bases: 3. DNA for the CDR3: TGTGCCAGCAGGGGACAGGGATCTCAGCCCCAGCATTTT. As protein: CASRGQGSQPQHF. Filled out from reference TRBV7-2 and TRBJ1-5, the complete variable domain reads GAGVSQSPSNKVTEKGKDVELRCDPISGHTALYWYRQSLGQGLEFLIYFQGNSAPDKSGLPSDRFSAERTGGSVSTLTIQRTQQEDSAVYLCASRGQGSQPQHFGDGTRLSIL.

This clone was seen a few times. V usage is TRBV29-1 and J usage is TRBJ1-4; TRBD1 matches 9 bases. Germline assignment: CDR1 SQVTM and CDR2 ANQGSEA. Germline trimming cut 7 bases from V and 8 bases from J; bases unmatched to any gene: 5. The CDR3 sequence is 12 residues long. In DNA form, the CDR3 reads TGCAGCGCTGAGGGACAGGGCGAAAAACTGTTTTTT. It encodes CSAEGQGEKLFF.

Only a few counts were recorded for this clone. The chain combines TRBV5-4 with TRBJ2-6, with no clear D. The V end was cut by 0 bases, the J end by 1 base, with 2 bases between. Germline V CDR1 and CDR2: SGHNT, YYREEE (reference sequence). The CDR3 totals 14 residues. The CDR3 loop is CASSLESGANVLTF. The DNA of the CDR3 is TGTGCCAGCAGCTTGGAATCTGGGGCCAACGTCCTGACTTTC.

With respect to this clone: Its ends do not fully match the called genes, so a read error is possible. The chain recombines TRBV6-5 with TRBJ2-5, with D unresolved. There are 13 residues in the CDR3. Germline CDR1 reads MNHEY; CDR2 reads SVGAGI. The CDR3 DNA follows: TGCGCCAGCAGACTCGACTACCAAGAGACCCAGTACTTC. Translating gives CASRLDYQETQYF.

The chain links TRBV7-8 to TRBJ1-4, with a weak D call TRBD1 (6 bases). CDR1 and CDR2 from the germline V gene are SGHVS and FQNEAQ. V was clipped by 5 bases and J by 8 bases, with 18 bases between them. This CDR3 has 15 amino acids. The CDR3 bases are TGTGCCAGCAGCCCGATGTTGGGGGCGCAGGAAAAACTGTTTTTT. This encodes CASSPMLGAQEKLFF.

The V gene is TRBV7-2, the J gene TRBJ1-6; TRBD1 is a possible D gene (6 bases). V was shortened by 4 bases and J by 11 bases, with 15 bases between the two germline ends. The CDR3 extends over 14 amino acids. Germline lookup yields CDR1 SGHTA and CDR2 FQGNSA. The CDR3 is CASSWDTFGPPLHF. The CDR3 DNA sequence: TGTGCCAGCAGCTGGGACACGTTCGGTCCACCCCTCCACTTT.

V usage is TRBV5-1 and J usage is TRBJ2-5; 9 nucleotides match TRBD1. Germline assignment: CDR1 SGHRS and CDR2 YFSETQ. The V gene end was trimmed by 3 bases and the J gene end by 5 bases; junction bases not matched to a gene: 5. CDR3 length: 14 residues. CDR3 nucleotides: TGCGCCAGCAGCTGGGGACAGGGCCGGGAGACCCAGTACTTC. Protein: CASSWGQGRETQYF.

This clone has just a few counts. This chain uses TRBV18 with TRBJ2-4; D might be TRBD1 (5 bases). The V gene's germline CDR1 is KGHSH and CDR2 LQKENI. The CDR3 is 13 amino acids. Trimming removed 6 bases from V and 7 bases from J, with 13 bases in between. This chain's CDR3 is CASSDLQENIQYF. DNA for the CDR3: TGTGCCAGCTCGGATCTACAGGAGAACATTCAGTACTTC.